Each of the 7 T cell receptor beta chains below was sequenced from the same sample in a study of cytomegalovirus exposure and HLA in healthy donors. The PCR made use of 60 Vbeta and 13 Jbeta primers. Some clones are missing from TCRdb's copy, which holds only in-frame ones; the method was immunoSEQ multiplex PCR. The data show some 220,000 clones, with more than 75% seen just once and 0.24% held by the top ten. Sequencing input: PBMCs. The receptors derive from a girl aged 2 to 9 in good health and CMV-seronegative.

This clone was picked up a small number of times. V and J are TRBV27 and TRBJ1-2, with 8 bases identical to TRBD1. The V gene end was trimmed by 0 bases and the J gene end by 4 bases; junction bases not matched to a gene: 4. The CDR3 is 15 amino acids. Looked up from germline, CDR1 is MNHEY and CDR2 is SMNVEV (reference sequence). This CDR3 is CASSLSAGGAYGYTF. The CDR3 nucleotides read TGTGCCAGCAGTTTATCTGCAGGGGGCGCCTATGGCTACACCTTC.

V and J are TRBV7-9 and TRBJ2-1; D possibly corresponds to TRBD2 (6 bases). The germline V gene has CDR1 SEHNR and CDR2 FQNEAQ (reference sequence). The CDR3 runs 12 residues. Trimming pared 8 bases from V and 5 bases from J, leaving 10 bases between. CDR3 bases: TGTGCCAGCTTTAGGGAGGACAATGAGCAGTTCTTC. Translation: CASFREDNEQFF.

The chain links TRBV10-3 to TRBJ2-1, with a tentative D call TRBD2 (5 bases). CDR1 and CDR2 from the germline V gene are ENHRY and SYGVKD. V was shortened by 10 bases and J by 9 bases, with 19 bases between the two germline ends. The CDR3 is made up of 13 amino acids. DNA for the CDR3: TGTGCCACCGCGGAGGTCGGAAAGGTTGAGCAGTTCTTC. It codes for CATAEVGKVEQFF.

This chain links TRBV2 with TRBJ1-2; no clear D gene. Germline assignment: CDR1 SNHLY and CDR2 FYNNEI. The CDR3 is 11 amino acids. V lost 9 bases and J 4 bases, leaving 9 bases between the germline ends. CDR3 amino acids: CASHRSYGYTF. The DNA for the CDR3 is TGTGCCAGTCACAGATCCTATGGCTACACCTTC. The full variable domain, with the rest looked up from reference TRBV2 and TRBJ1-2, is EPEVTQTPSHQVTQMGQEVILRCVPISNHLYFYWYRQILGQKVEFLVSFYNNEISEKSEIFDDQFSVERPDGSNFTLKIRSTKLEDSAMYFCASHRSYGYTFGSGTRLTVV.

CDR3 nucleotide sequence: TGCGCCAGCAGCTCCCGACAGGGGTCCGTCCGCTCTGGAAACACCATATATTTT. Protein product: CASSSRQGSVRSGNTIYF. The gene calls are TRBV4-1 and TRBJ1-3, with 8 nucleotides matching TRBD1. The length of the CDR3 is 18 residues. Unmatched junction bases numbered 12, after V lost 5 bases and J lost 0 bases. Germline V gene data show CDR1 as MGHRA and CDR2 as YSYEKL.

In DNA, the CDR3 is TGCAGCGTGGCCGGGACAGTACCCTCCTCCCCCCCCTACGAGCAGTACTTC. Its translation: CSVAGTVPSSPPYEQYF. V usage is TRBV29-1 and J usage is TRBJ2-7, with 7 bases aligning to TRBD1. Trimming at V came to 6 bases and at J to 2 bases, leaving 19 bases not matched to a gene. Germline CDR1 and CDR2: SQVTM and ANQGSEA. This CDR3 spans 17 amino acids.

This sequence joins TRBV5-1 and TRBJ2-3, with D uncertain. This CDR3 has 12 residues. Trimming pared 4 bases from V and 6 bases from J, leaving 9 bases between. Germline-derived CDR1 and CDR2 are SGHRS and YFSETQ. DNA for the CDR3: TGCGCCAGCAGCCCCTCGCGGGATACGCAGTATTTT. It codes for CASSPSRDTQYF.